This T cell receptor beta chain is drawn from a study of blood T cell repertoires in COVID-19. At the level of the study: Acute and convalescent COVID-19 specimens originated in the United States, Italy and Spain. T cells, B-cell-depleted T cells, or PBMCs supplied cDNA or gDNA.

The V gene end was trimmed by 3 bases and the J gene end by 2 bases; junction bases not matched to a gene: 7. This CDR3 comprises 15 residues. The germline gives CDR1 MDHEN, CDR2 SYDVKM. Source study methods: Amplification from reference gene primers served as the basis for estimated nucleated cell counts. Some clones are missing from TCRdb's copy, which holds only in-frame ones; the method was immunoSEQ multiplex PCR. That table gives V, J and clone size, and the DNA gave D and trimming. This sample has about 120,000 clones, with 87% found just once. Material for sequencing was peripheral blood. This receptor was obtained from a human donor in a cohort sampled during active COVID-19. V and J are TRBV28 and TRBJ2-7, with TRBD1 identical over 7 bases. The CDR3, as DNA: TGTGCCAGCAGTTTCGTGACAGGGCTTACCTACGAGCAGTACTTC. Its translation is CASSFVTGLTYEQYF.